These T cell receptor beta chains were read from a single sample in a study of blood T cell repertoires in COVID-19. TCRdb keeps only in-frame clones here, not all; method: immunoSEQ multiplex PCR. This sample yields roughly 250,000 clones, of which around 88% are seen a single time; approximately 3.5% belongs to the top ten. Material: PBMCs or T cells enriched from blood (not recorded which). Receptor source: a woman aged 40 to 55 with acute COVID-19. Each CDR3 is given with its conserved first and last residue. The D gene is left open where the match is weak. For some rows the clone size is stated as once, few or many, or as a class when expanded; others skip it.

TGTGCCAGCAGTCCAGGCTTTGAGCAGTTCTTC	CASSPGFEQFF	TRBV12-3/TRBV12-4	TRBJ2-1	11	.	.
TGTGCCAGCAGCCAAGTCTCGCGAAGTGAGCAGTTCTTC	CASSQVSRSEQFF	TRBV3-1/TRBV3-2	TRBJ2-1	13	.	.
TGTGCCAGCAGGGGGCAGGGGTTCAACAATGAGCAGTTCTTC	CASRGQGFNNEQFF	TRBV2	TRBJ2-1	14	.	.
TGTGCCACCAGGGGGCCCGATAGCAATCAGCCCCAGCATTTT	CATRGPDSNQPQHF	TRBV15	TRBJ1-5	14	.	.
TGTGCCATCGACCGGACTAGTCCCCACAATGAGCAGTTCTTC	CAIDRTSPHNEQFF	TRBV10-3	TRBJ2-1	14	.	TRBD2
TGCGCCAGCAGCCAAGGGACAGGTGCCTACACAGATACGCAGTATTTT	CASSQGTGAYTDTQYF	TRBV4-1	TRBJ2-3	16	.	TRBD1
TGTGCCAGCAGCCAAGGGTTTCCTAGCGGGAGCAATGAGCAGTTCTTC	CASSQGFPSGSNEQFF	TRBV3-1/TRBV3-2	TRBJ2-1	16	.	TRBD2
TGTGCCAGCAGCTTGGGAGGACAGGGGGTCAATCAGCCCCAGCATTTT	CASSLGGQGVNQPQHF	TRBV5-6	TRBJ1-5	16	.	TRBD1
TGTGCCAGCAGCTTGACGGACAGGAATGAAAAACTGTTTTTT	CASSLTDRNEKLFF	TRBV5-4	TRBJ1-4	14	.	TRBD1
TGTGCCAGCAGCGAGGGACTGCACCGCACAGATACGCAGTATTTT	CASSEGLHRTDTQYF	TRBV5-4	TRBJ2-3	15	.	.
TGTGCCAGCAGCTACCGGGACTACCCCTCCTACGAGCAGTACTTC	CASSYRDYPSYEQYF	TRBV11-2	TRBJ2-7	15	.	TRBD2
TGTGCCAGCAGCTCCCGGGACAGGGGTGGAAATGAGCAGTTCTTC	CASSSRDRGGNEQFF	TRBV11-1	TRBJ2-1	15	.	TRBD1
TGTGCCAGCATAGGACAGAATGTGAACACCGGGGAGCTGTTTTTT	CASIGQNVNTGELFF	TRBV6-5	TRBJ2-2	15	.	.
TGTGCCAGCAGGGGCCAGAGTGAAAAACTGTTTTTT	CASRGQSEKLFF	TRBV2	TRBJ1-4	12	.	.
TGTGCCAGCAGCTTTGAGTCCCTTAACTATGGCTACACCTTC	CASSFESLNYGYTF	TRBV7-9	TRBJ1-2	14	.	.
TGCGCCAGCTGGGGGCATCCCGAAGCTTTCTTT	CASWGHPEAFF	TRBV10-1	TRBJ1-1	11	.	.
TGTGCCAGCAGTGTACGGGACAGTAGTTTGATCTACAATGAGCAGTTCTTC	CASSVRDSSLIYNEQFF	TRBV27	TRBJ2-1	17	.	TRBD1
TGTGCCAGCAGTTATGGTCGGGGTGGCTACGAGCAGTACTTC	CASSYGRGGYEQYF	TRBV6-5	TRBJ2-7	14	.	.
TGTGCCAGCAGCTTAGCCCTCGGCGGGAGTGGGGAGCTGTTTTTT	CASSLALGGSGELFF	TRBV11-2	TRBJ2-2	15	.	TRBD2
TGCGCCAGCAGCCGACTAGCGGGAGATGGTGATACGCAGTATTTT	CASSRLAGDGDTQYF	TRBV5-1	TRBJ2-3	15	.	TRBD2
TGTGCCAGCAGCCAAGAGAAAAGAGGCGGGAGCAAGGAGACCCAGTACTTC	CASSQEKRGGSKETQYF	TRBV3-1/TRBV3-2	TRBJ2-5	17	.	TRBD2
TGTGCCAGCAGTTATGGCCAGGGAATTGGCTACACCTTC	CASSYGQGIGYTF	TRBV6-5	TRBJ1-2	13	once	.
TGTGCCAGCAGCTTGAAACAGGGGGCGACCGAGCAGTACTTC	CASSLKQGATEQYF	TRBV7-8	TRBJ2-7	14	.	TRBD1